A selection of T cell receptor beta chains follows, all from one sample in a study of T cells after yellow fever vaccination. From the 5' RACE reads, TCRdb called clonotypes with MiXCR, one entry per CDR3 protein. The table includes 500,000 to 700,000 distinct CDR3 sequences, over 15% detected once. Sequencing used PBMCs, obtained 15 days after the yellow fever booster vaccination. These receptors all stem from a man aged 30 to 39 who received the YFV17D yellow fever vaccine. CDR3s include the opening cysteine and the closing phenylalanine or tryptophan. Fields, in order: J gene, clone size, D gene, V gene, CDR3 length, CDR3 DNA, CDR3 protein. The D gene is left open where the match is weak. Some rows have no size entry. The others give once, few or many, or a class for an expanded clone.

J gene: TRBJ2-3; clone size: few; D gene: TRBD2; V gene: TRBV5-1; CDR3 length: 16; CDR3 DNA: TGCGCCAGCAGCACTCTAGGCGGGAGAAACACAGATACGCAGTATTTT; CDR3 protein: CASSTLGGRNTDTQYF
J gene: TRBJ2-1; clone size: many; D gene: TRBD1; V gene: TRBV5-1; CDR3 length: 17; CDR3 DNA: TGCGCCAGCAGCTTGCAGAGACAGGGTGGTATACACAATGAGCAGTTCTTC; CDR3 protein: CASSLQRQGGIHNEQFF
J gene: TRBJ2-3; clone size: .; D gene: .; V gene: TRBV29-1; CDR3 length: 14; CDR3 DNA: TGCAGCGTACGGGCAAGGGCATTAACAGATACGCAGTATTTT; CDR3 protein: CSVRARALTDTQYF
J gene: TRBJ2-5; clone size: .; D gene: TRBD1; V gene: TRBV10-3; CDR3 length: 13; CDR3 DNA: TGTGCCATCAGTGCGGACAGGTTAGAGACCCAGTACTTC; CDR3 protein: CAISADRLETQYF
J gene: TRBJ2-3; clone size: few; D gene: .; V gene: TRBV20-1; CDR3 length: 14; CDR3 DNA: TGCAGTGCTCCCCTCGTTCGGGGCACAGATACGCAGTATTTT; CDR3 protein: CSAPLVRGTDTQYF
J gene: TRBJ2-1; clone size: .; D gene: TRBD2; V gene: TRBV7-2; CDR3 length: 16; CDR3 DNA: TGTGCCAGCAGCTTCCAACCGGGACTAGCTTCGAATGAGCAGTTCTTC; CDR3 protein: CASSFQPGLASNEQFF
J gene: TRBJ2-1; clone size: few; D gene: .; V gene: TRBV6-2/TRBV6-3; CDR3 length: 14; CDR3 DNA: TGTGCCAGCAGTTACGGGACACACCTTAACGAGCAGTTCTTC; CDR3 protein: CASSYGTHLNEQFF
J gene: TRBJ2-1; clone size: .; D gene: TRBD2; V gene: TRBV7-2; CDR3 length: 16; CDR3 DNA: TGTGCCAGCAGCTTAGGAAGGACTAGCGGATCCAATGAGCAGTTCTTC; CDR3 protein: CASSLGRTSGSNEQFF
J gene: TRBJ2-1; clone size: .; D gene: TRBD2; V gene: TRBV5-6; CDR3 length: 16; CDR3 DNA: TGTGCCAGCAGCTTGGTTGGTAGCGGGAACTACAATGAGCAGTTCTTC; CDR3 protein: CASSLVGSGNYNEQFF
J gene: TRBJ2-2; clone size: .; D gene: TRBD2; V gene: TRBV19; CDR3 length: 15; CDR3 DNA: TGTGCCAGTAAGGGCGGGAGCGCGGGGACCGGGGAGCTGTTTTTT; CDR3 protein: CASKGGSAGTGELFF
J gene: TRBJ2-3; clone size: .; D gene: .; V gene: TRBV5-1; CDR3 length: 16; CDR3 DNA: TGCGCCAGCAGCTCGAGATTAGAGGTTCACACAGATACGCAGTATTTT; CDR3 protein: CASSSRLEVHTDTQYF
J gene: TRBJ2-1; clone size: .; D gene: TRBD2; V gene: TRBV12-3/TRBV12-4; CDR3 length: 16; CDR3 DNA: TGTGCCAGCAGCCCCAGGACTAGCGGAGCCCTCCACGAGCAGTTCTTC; CDR3 protein: CASSPRTSGALHEQFF
J gene: TRBJ2-1; clone size: .; D gene: .; V gene: TRBV20-1; CDR3 length: 13; CDR3 DNA: TGCAGTGCTCAAAAGACGGGTCTCAATGAGCAGTTCTTC; CDR3 protein: CSAQKTGLNEQFF
J gene: TRBJ1-1; clone size: .; D gene: .; V gene: TRBV20-1; CDR3 length: 14; CDR3 DNA: TGCAGTGCTAGAGATAAAAGCAAGTTCACTGAAGCTTTCTTT; CDR3 protein: CSARDKSKFTEAFF
J gene: TRBJ2-1; clone size: .; D gene: .; V gene: TRBV19; CDR3 length: 15; CDR3 DNA: TGTGCCAGTAACATCTGGGGGTCTGGACACAATGAGCAGTTCTTC; CDR3 protein: CASNIWGSGHNEQFF
J gene: TRBJ2-1; clone size: few; D gene: TRBD2; V gene: TRBV5-1; CDR3 length: 18; CDR3 DNA: TGCGCCAGCAGCCCCCCCCTGGGCGGGAGTGGCCCCTACAATGAGCAGTTCTTC; CDR3 protein: CASSPPLGGSGPYNEQFF
J gene: TRBJ2-5; clone size: .; D gene: .; V gene: TRBV5-1; CDR3 length: 15; CDR3 DNA: TGCGCCAGCAGCTTACAAGCGGAATACCAAGAGACCCAGTACTTC; CDR3 protein: CASSLQAEYQETQYF
J gene: TRBJ2-7; clone size: few; D gene: TRBD1; V gene: TRBV4-3; CDR3 length: 12; CDR3 DNA: TGCGCCAGCAGCCAACACAGGGGAGAGCAGTACTTC; CDR3 protein: CASSQHRGEQYF
J gene: TRBJ2-7; clone size: few; D gene: TRBD2; V gene: TRBV5-1; CDR3 length: 15; CDR3 DNA: TGCGCCAGCAGCTCCGAAAGCGGGAGACACTACGAGCAGTACTTC; CDR3 protein: CASSSESGRHYEQYF